The 21 T cell receptor beta chains below all came from one sample that was sequenced in a study of T-cell reconstitution after alpha-beta-depleted transplantation in children. Unique molecular identifiers were incorporated during preparation of the TCRbeta library. TCRdb re-derived calls from the PCR reads in MiXCR, one entry per CDR3 protein. The sample includes approximately 520,000 distinct CDR3 sequences, approximately 32% seen only once; the top ten take around 2.4%. The source was PBMCs from the stem cell graft donor, collected from the stem cell graft. All receptors come from a human donor who donated a stem cell graft to a child with aplastic anemia.

This clonotype occurred a few times. The J gene is TRBJ2-1, the V gene TRBV29-1; no clear D. Trimming removed 4 bases from V and 14 bases from J, with 15 bases in between. This CDR3 contains 11 residues. Looked up from germline, CDR1 is SQVTM and CDR2 is ANQGSEA. The CDR3, as DNA: TGCAGCGTTGGGCTCCTTACCAGTGAGTTCTTC. Amino acid sequence: CSVGLLTSEFF.

This clonotype was detected a few times. The chain couples TRBV11-2 to TRBJ1-1; 10 bases line up with TRBD1. The germline gives CDR1 SGHAT, CDR2 FQNNGV. The ends lost 1 base at V and 3 bases at J; junction bases unmatched: 8. The length of the CDR3 is 17 residues. The CDR3 coding sequence is TGTGCCAGCAGCTTAGTAGGGGGAGGGACAGGGGACACTGAAGCTTTCTTT. Translation: CASSLVGGGTGDTEAFF.

This clonotype has only a few counts. The CDR3 DNA reads TGTGCCAGCAGTAGCGTGGAGAGCGAGCAGTACTTC. It specifies CASSSVESEQYF. V is TRBV12-3 or TRBV12-4 and J is TRBJ2-7, with D hard to call. Trimming shortened V by 5 bases and J by 6 bases, and 11 bases separated the two germline ends. The CDR3 spans 12 residues.

The chain couples TRBV15 to TRBJ2-3; no firm D call. CDR3 size: 11 residues. The germline CDR1 and CDR2 sequences are LNHNV and YYDKDF (reference sequence). V lost 6 bases and J 7 bases, leaving 8 bases between the germline ends. The CDR3 DNA follows: TGTGCCACCAGACGAGTTAATACGCAGTATTTT. This gives the protein CATRRVNTQYF.

The J gene is TRBJ2-1, the V gene TRBV6-1, with D perhaps TRBD1 or TRBD2 (5 bases each). The CDR3 sequence is 13 residues long. Germline CDR1 is MNHNS and CDR2 is SASEGT. With 6 bases removed from V and 3 bases from J, the gap between germline ends came to 9 bases. The CDR3: CASRPGGYNEQFF. The CDR3 nucleotides are TGTGCCAGCAGGCCTGGGGGCTACAATGAGCAGTTCTTC.

There are a few counts of this clonotype. J is TRBJ2-7 and V is TRBV7-3; 7 nucleotides line up with TRBD2. Germline V lookup: CDR1 SGHTA, CDR2 FQGTGA. V was clipped by 2 bases and J by 1 base; unmatched bases: 5. The CDR3 consists of 15 residues. CDR3 sequence (DNA): TGTGCCAGCAGCTTAGGCCCCGGGGGGTCCTACGAGCAGTACTTC. Its translation: CASSLGPGGSYEQYF.

V is TRBV6-1 and J is TRBJ2-7; 8 bases are shared with TRBD1. Germline CDR1 is MNHNS and CDR2 is SASEGT. The CDR3 spans 14 residues. V was clipped by 7 bases and J by 5 bases; unmatched bases: 10. The CDR3 bases are TGTGCCAGCACCCTCGACAGGGGAGGCAACGAGCAGTACTTC. The encoded protein is CASTLDRGGNEQYF.

J is TRBJ1-5 and V is TRBV7-2; a weak D match, TRBD1 (5 bases). V was clipped by 5 bases and J by 6 bases, with 20 bases between them. CDR1 is SGHTA and CDR2 is FQGNSA in the germline V gene. The CDR3 has 16 residues. CDR3 DNA sequence: TGTGCCAGCAGCCCTAACTCAGGGAGTGTATCTCAGCCCCAGCATTTT. Its protein is CASSPNSGSVSQPQHF.

This clonotype has a handful of counts. The chain is built from TRBV29-1 and TRBJ1-1; TRBD1 aligns across 8 bases. The germline gives CDR1 SQVTM, CDR2 ANQGSEA. This CDR3 is 13 amino acids long. V lost 4 bases and J lost 7; bases outside the gene matches: 8. In DNA, the CDR3 is TGCAGCGTTGCCCCCGGGACAGGAGATGAAGCTTTCTTT. It specifies CSVAPGTGDEAFF.

This chain uses TRBV15 with TRBJ2-3; no clear D gene. Germline CDR1 reads LNHNV; CDR2 reads YYDKDF (reference sequence). The CDR3 length is 14 residues. Deletions cut 1 base from V and 0 bases from J, with 5 bases between. CDR3 coding DNA: TGTGCCACCAGCAGAGCAGTTAGCACAGATACGCAGTATTTT. This gives the protein CATSRAVSTDTQYF.

The chain recombines TRBV18 with TRBJ2-1; maybe TRBD2 (6 bases). The CDR3 extends over 15 amino acids. V lost 6 bases, J lost 8 bases, and 20 bases lay in between. The germline V gene encodes CDR1 KGHSH and CDR2 LQKENI. CDR3 residues: CASSPGLARWDEQFF. The CDR3 DNA is TGTGCCAGCTCCCCCGGTCTAGCGAGATGGGATGAGCAGTTCTTC.

V gene TRBV5-1 combines with J gene TRBJ2-3; D may correspond to TRBD1 or TRBD2 (6 bases each). The CDR3 is 16 amino acids. Trimming removed 4 bases at V and 4 bases at J, with 19 bases between. Germline lookup yields CDR1 SGHRS and CDR2 YFSETQ. The CDR3 protein is CASSDGGQCGADTQYF. The CDR3 DNA sequence: TGCGCCAGCAGCGATGGGGGGCAGTGCGGCGCAGATACGCAGTATTTT.

The rearrangement links TRBV2 to TRBJ2-7; D tentatively fits TRBD1 or TRBD2 (6 bases each). V was shortened by 6 bases and J by 6 bases, with 18 bases between the two germline ends. CDR3 length: 14 amino acids. Per the germline V gene, CDR1 is SNHLY and CDR2 is FYNNEI. Here the CDR3 DNA reads TGTGCCAGCAGCGGACTACAGGGTCGGGGCGAGCAGTACGTC. It codes for CASSGLQGRGEQYV.

J is TRBJ2-5 and V is TRBV6-5, with no clear D. This CDR3 has 13 amino acids. Germline V CDR1 and CDR2: MNHEY, SVGAGI. V shed 2 bases and J shed 1 base, with 5 bases lying between them. CDR3 in DNA: TGTGCCAGCAGTTACGGCAGCCAAGAGACCCAGTACTTC. Protein product: CASSYGSQETQYF.

This clonotype has only a few counts. The V call is TRBV4-3, the J call TRBJ2-3; D is uncertain. CDR3 length: 14 residues. Germline CDR1 LGHNA, CDR2 YSLEER. V gave up 2 bases and J gave up 3 bases, with 9 bases separating them. CDR3 nucleotides: TGCGCCAGCAGCCAATGGCTAAAAACAGATACGCAGTATTTT. This translates into CASSQWLKTDTQYF.

In its sample, this clonotype was seen a few times. The chain has TRBV5-1 and TRBJ2-4; D gene uncertain. There are 15 residues in the CDR3. V shed 5 bases and J shed 1 base, with 13 bases lying between them. Germline V gene sequence: CDR1 SGHRS, CDR2 YFSETQ. The CDR3 DNA sequence: TGCGCCAGCAGGTTGTCCGAAAGGGCCAAAAACATTCAGTACTTC. Its translation: CASRLSERAKNIQYF.

The genes are TRBV6-2 or TRBV6-3 and TRBJ2-7; 11 bases fit TRBD2. The V and J ends lost 6 bases and 3 bases, in that order; junction bases with no gene match: 4. The CDR3 has 14 amino acids. Germline V gene sequence: CDR1 MNHEY, CDR2 SVGEGT. This chain's CDR3 is CASRPTSGIYEQYV. For the CDR3, the DNA is TGTGCCAGCAGACCGACTAGCGGGATCTACGAGCAGTACGTC.

This clonotype was detected many times. The chain carries TRBV20-1 and TRBJ1-1; D remains unclear. The length of the CDR3 is 14 residues. CDR1 and CDR2 from the germline V gene are DFQATT and SNEGSKA (reference sequence). Trimming took off 0 bases at V and 4 bases at J, with 12 bases between the two ends. CDR3 DNA: TGCAGTGCTAGAGATATAAGCACAAGCACTGAAGCTTTCTTT. This sequence encodes CSARDISTSTEAFF.

V is TRBV5-5 and J is TRBJ2-2; 11 positions agree with TRBD2. Germline assignment: CDR1 SGHKS and CDR2 YYEKEE (reference sequence). Trimming removed 3 bases from V and 4 bases from J; junction bases left unmatched: 11. There are 18 residues in the CDR3. The CDR3 spells CASSSQKASGRITGELFF. The CDR3 coding sequence is TGTGCCAGCAGCTCCCAGAAAGCTAGCGGGAGGATCACCGGGGAGCTGTTTTTT. Drawing the rest from reference TRBV5-5 and TRBJ2-2, the complete variable domain is DAGVTQSPTHLIKTRGQQVTLRCSPISGHKSVSWYQQVLGQGPQFIFQYYEKEERGRGNFPDRFSARQFPNYSSELNVNALLLGDSALYLCASSSQKASGRITGELFFGEGSRLTVL.

A few counts support this clonotype. The chain couples TRBV12-5 to TRBJ2-5; 7 positions agree with TRBD1. CDR1 is LGHNT and CDR2 is FRNRAP in the germline V gene. CDR3 length: 16 residues. V was pared by 4 bases and J by 3 bases, with 11 bases of the junction left unmatched. The CDR3 bases are TGTGCTAGTGGTTCTCCCTCCGAGACAGGGAAAGAGACCCAGTACTTC. Its translation: CASGSPSETGKETQYF.

This clonotype has only a few counts. The gene calls are TRBV7-9 and TRBJ1-6; TRBD1 might be the D (5 bases). CDR3 length: 12 residues. The V end was cut by 1 base, the J end by 12 bases, with 7 bases between. Germline CDR1 SEHNR, CDR2 FQNEAQ (reference sequence). The CDR3 DNA reads TGTGCCAGCAGCTTAGGGGGGAGACCCCTCCACTTT. Translation: CASSLGGRPLHF.